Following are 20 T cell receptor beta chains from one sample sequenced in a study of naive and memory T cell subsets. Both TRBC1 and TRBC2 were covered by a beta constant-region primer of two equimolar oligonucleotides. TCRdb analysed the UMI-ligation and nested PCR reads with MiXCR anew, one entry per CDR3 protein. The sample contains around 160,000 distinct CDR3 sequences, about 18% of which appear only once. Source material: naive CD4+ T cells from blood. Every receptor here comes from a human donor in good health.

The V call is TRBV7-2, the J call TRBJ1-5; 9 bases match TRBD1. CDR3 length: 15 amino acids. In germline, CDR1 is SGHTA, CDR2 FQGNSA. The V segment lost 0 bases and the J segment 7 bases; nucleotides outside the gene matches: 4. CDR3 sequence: CASSLAGTGYQPQHF. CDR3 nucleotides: TGTGCCAGCAGCTTAGCAGGGACAGGGTACCAGCCCCAGCATTTT.

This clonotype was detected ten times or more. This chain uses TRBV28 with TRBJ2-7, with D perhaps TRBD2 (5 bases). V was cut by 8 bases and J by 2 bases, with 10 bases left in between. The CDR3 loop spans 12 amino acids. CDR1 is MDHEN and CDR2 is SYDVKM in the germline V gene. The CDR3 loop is CASRPGTYEQYF. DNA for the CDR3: TGTGCCAGCCGTCCCGGGACCTACGAGCAGTACTTC.

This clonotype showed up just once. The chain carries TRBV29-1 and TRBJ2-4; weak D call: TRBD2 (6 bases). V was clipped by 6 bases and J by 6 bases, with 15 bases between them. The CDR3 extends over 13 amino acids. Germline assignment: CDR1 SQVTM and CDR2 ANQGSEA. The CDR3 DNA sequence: TGCAGCGTAAGACTAGTCATAGCAAACATTCAGTACTTC. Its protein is CSVRLVIANIQYF.

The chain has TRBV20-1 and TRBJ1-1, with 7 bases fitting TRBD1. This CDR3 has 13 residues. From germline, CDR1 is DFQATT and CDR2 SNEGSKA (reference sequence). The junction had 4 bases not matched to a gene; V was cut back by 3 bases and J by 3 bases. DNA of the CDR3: TGCAGTGCTAGGTCAGGGGGGTACACTGAAGCTTTCTTT. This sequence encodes CSARSGGYTEAFF.

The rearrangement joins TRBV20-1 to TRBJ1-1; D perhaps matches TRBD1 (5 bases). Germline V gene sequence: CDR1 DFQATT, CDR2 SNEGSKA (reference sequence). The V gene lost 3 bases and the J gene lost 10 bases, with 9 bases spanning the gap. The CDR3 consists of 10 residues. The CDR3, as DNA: TGCAGTGCTAGGGGGGTGCGAGCTTTCTTT. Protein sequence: CSARGVRAFF.

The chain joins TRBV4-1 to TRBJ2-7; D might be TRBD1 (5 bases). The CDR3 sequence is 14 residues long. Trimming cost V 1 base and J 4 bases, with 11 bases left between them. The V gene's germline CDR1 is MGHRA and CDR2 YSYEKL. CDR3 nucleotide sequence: TGCGCCAGCAGCCAAGGACAGACTTCTTACGAGCAGTACTTC. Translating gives CASSQGQTSYEQYF.

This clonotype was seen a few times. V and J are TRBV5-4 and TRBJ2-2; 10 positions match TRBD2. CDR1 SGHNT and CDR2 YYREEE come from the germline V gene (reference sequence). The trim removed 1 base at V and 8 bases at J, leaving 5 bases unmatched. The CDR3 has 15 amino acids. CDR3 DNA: TGTGCCAGCAGCTTGCAACTAGCGGGAACAGGGGAGCTGTTTTTT. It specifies CASSLQLAGTGELFF.

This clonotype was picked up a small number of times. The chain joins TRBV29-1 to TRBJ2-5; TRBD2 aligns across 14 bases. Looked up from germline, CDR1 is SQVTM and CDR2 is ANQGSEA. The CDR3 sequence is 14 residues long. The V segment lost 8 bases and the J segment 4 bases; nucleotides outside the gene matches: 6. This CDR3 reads CSSGTSGRGETQYF. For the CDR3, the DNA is TGCAGCTCCGGGACTAGCGGGAGAGGAGAGACCCAGTACTTC.

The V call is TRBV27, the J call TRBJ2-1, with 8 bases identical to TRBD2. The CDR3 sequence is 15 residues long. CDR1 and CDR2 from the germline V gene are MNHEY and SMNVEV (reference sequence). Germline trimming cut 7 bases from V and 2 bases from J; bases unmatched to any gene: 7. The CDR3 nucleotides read TGTGCCAGCACCCTCGGCGGGGGGCCCTACAATGAGCAGTTCTTC. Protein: CASTLGGGPYNEQFF.

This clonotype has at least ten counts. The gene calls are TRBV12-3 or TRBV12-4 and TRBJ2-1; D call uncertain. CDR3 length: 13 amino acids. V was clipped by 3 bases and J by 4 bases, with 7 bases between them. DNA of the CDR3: TGTGCCAGCAGTTTCCGGCAGTACAATGAGCAGTTCTTC. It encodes CASSFRQYNEQFF.

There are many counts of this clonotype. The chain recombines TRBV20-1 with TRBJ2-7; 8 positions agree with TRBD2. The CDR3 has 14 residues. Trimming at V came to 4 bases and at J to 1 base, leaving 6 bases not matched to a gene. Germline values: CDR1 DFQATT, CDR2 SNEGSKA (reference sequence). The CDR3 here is CSATELAESYEQYF. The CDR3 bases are TGCAGTGCTACTGAACTAGCGGAGTCCTACGAGCAGTACTTC.

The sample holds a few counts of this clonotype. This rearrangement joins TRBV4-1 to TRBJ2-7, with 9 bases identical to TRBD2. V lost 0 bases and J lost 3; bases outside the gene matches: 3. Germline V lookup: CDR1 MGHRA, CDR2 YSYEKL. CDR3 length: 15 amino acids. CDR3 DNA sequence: TGCGCCAGCAGCCAAGAGACTAGCGGTTACTACGAGCAGTACTTC. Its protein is CASSQETSGYYEQYF.

CDR3 residues: CASTSTLDSGELFF. The DNA for the CDR3 is TGTGCCAGCACCTCAACCCTCGACAGCGGGGAGCTGTTTTTT. The chain is built from TRBV11-1 and TRBJ2-2; D is perhaps TRBD1 (5 bases). The V gene lost 7 bases and the J gene lost 7 bases, with 16 bases spanning the gap. There are 14 residues in the CDR3. Germline V CDR1 and CDR2: SGHAT, FQDESV (reference sequence).

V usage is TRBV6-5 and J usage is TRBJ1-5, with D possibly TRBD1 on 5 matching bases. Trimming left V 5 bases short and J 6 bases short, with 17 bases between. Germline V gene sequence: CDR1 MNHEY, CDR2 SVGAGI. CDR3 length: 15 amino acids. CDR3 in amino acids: CASSPTEYQGQPQHF. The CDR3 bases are TGTGCCAGCAGTCCGACAGAATACCAGGGTCAGCCCCAGCATTTT.

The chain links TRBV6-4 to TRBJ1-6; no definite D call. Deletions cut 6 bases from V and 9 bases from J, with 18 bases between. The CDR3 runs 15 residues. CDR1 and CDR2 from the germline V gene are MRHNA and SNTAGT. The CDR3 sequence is CASRREQTLGSPLHF. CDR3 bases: TGTGCCAGCAGACGCGAGCAGACCTTAGGTTCACCCCTCCACTTT.

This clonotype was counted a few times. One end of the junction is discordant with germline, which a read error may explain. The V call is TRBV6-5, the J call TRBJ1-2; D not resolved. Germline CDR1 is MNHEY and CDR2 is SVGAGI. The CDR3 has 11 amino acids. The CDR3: CASSRGNSRSF. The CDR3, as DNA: TGTGCCAGCAGCCGCGGTAACAGTCGTTCCTTC.

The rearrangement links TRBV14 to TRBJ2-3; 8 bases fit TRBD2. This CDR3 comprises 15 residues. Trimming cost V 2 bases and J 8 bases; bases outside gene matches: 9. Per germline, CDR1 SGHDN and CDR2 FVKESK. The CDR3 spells CASSQLDGRAGTQYF. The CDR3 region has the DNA TGTGCCAGCAGCCAATTGGACGGGAGGGCCGGTACGCAGTATTTT.

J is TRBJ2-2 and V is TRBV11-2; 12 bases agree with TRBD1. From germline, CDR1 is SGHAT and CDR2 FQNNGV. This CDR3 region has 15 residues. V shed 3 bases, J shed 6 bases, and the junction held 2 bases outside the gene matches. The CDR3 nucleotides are TGTGCCAGCAGCTTCGGGACAGGGGGCCCCGGGGAGCTGTTTTTT. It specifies CASSFGTGGPGELFF.

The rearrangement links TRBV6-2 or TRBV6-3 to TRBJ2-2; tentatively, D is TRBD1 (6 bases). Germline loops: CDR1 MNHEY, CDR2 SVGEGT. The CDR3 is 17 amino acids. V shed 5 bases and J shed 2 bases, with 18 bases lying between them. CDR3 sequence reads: CASSQPQGNPNTGELFF. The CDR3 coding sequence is TGTGCCAGCAGTCAACCCCAGGGGAACCCAAACACCGGGGAGCTGTTTTTT.

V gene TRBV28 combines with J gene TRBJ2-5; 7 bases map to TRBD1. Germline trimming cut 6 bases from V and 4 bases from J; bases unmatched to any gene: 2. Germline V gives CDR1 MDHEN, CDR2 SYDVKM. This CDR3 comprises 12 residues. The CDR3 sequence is CASRGGRETQYF. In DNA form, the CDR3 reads TGTGCCAGCAGAGGGGGCCGAGAGACCCAGTACTTC.